The T cell receptor beta chain described here comes from a study of T cell repertoires in cytomegalovirus infection. Across the study: Epitope selection comprised recently identified HLA-C-restricted CMV epitopes and well-studied HLA-B-restricted CMV epitopes. An indication of both CMV infection and matching HLA type came from public TCR beta signatures.

TCRdb passed the reads through MiXCR, listing each CDR3 protein once. This sample has 75,000 to 100,000 distinct CDR3 sequences, with roughly 29% found just once. Trimming shortened V by 4 bases and J by 5 bases, and 11 bases separated the two germline ends. CDR3 length equals 13 residues. Germline CDR1 SEHNR, CDR2 FQNEAQ (reference sequence). Study-wide findings and caveats: Cumulated frequencies of public TCR beta families served to identify carriers of CMV plus the relevant HLA. In two of eight donors, the top clonotype was HLA-C-restricted CMV-specific.

With respect to this clonotype: Its antigen remains unknown.

The specimen was CD8+ T cells from cultured PBMCs, collected from culture after CMV antigen stimulation. The V call is TRBV7-9, the J call TRBJ2-5; the D is unclear. This receptor was obtained from a human donor in good health (CMV status not recorded). Some clones in this sample may be carry-over from other donors' samples. Written as DNA, the CDR3 is TGTGCCAGCAGCTACCCCTTGGATGAGACCCAGTACTTC. This translates into CASSYPLDETQYF.